These 27 T cell receptor beta chains were sequenced from one sample in a study of cytomegalovirus exposure and HLA in healthy donors. Primers: 60 Vbeta forward and 13 Jbeta reverse. Repertoires were generated with immunoSEQ multiplex PCR, while TCRdb's copy carries only in-frame clones and drops some. The sample gives around 76,000 clones, about 70% of which show up once; nearly 10% is in the top ten. Sample: PBMCs. Receptor source: a woman aged 45 to 65 in good health and CMV-seropositive.

The chain has TRBV5-5 and TRBJ2-5; tentatively, D is TRBD1 (5 bases). V shed 6 bases and J shed 5 bases, with 14 bases lying between them. From germline, CDR1 is SGHKS and CDR2 YYEKEE (reference sequence). The CDR3 length is 13 residues. CDR3 DNA sequence: TGTGCCAGCACCTTCAGGGATCCGGAGACCCAGTACTTC. Protein: CASTFRDPETQYF.

This clone occurred a few times. The rearrangement links TRBV29-1 to TRBJ2-1; tentative D call: TRBD1 (5 bases). The CDR3 consists of 12 residues. Per germline, CDR1 SQVTM and CDR2 ANQGSEA. Trimming removed 7 bases at V and 10 bases at J, with 17 bases between. The CDR3 DNA sequence: TGCAGCGCCACGCCCGTTGGGGCCGAGCAGTTCTTC. It specifies CSATPVGAEQFF.

V gene TRBV11-2 combines with J gene TRBJ2-7, with TRBD1 matching over 7 bases. J was trimmed by 0 bases and V by 3 bases; bases with no gene match: 5. The CDR3 consists of 15 residues. Per germline, CDR1 SGHAT and CDR2 FQNNGV. CDR3 loop: CASSFSRDSSYEQYF. The CDR3 DNA follows: TGTGCCAGCAGCTTCTCCCGGGACAGCTCCTACGAGCAGTACTTC.

This clone occurred a few times. This chain joins TRBV7-2 and TRBJ2-3; D is perhaps TRBD1 (6 bases). The CDR3 totals 14 residues. The germline V gene encodes CDR1 SGHTA and CDR2 FQGNSA. Trimming took off 1 base at V and 4 bases at J, with 9 bases between the two ends. The CDR3 coding sequence is TGTGCCAGCAGCTTAGATGCAGGGGCAGATACGCAGTATTTT. It encodes CASSLDAGADTQYF.

The V gene is TRBV6-5, the J gene TRBJ2-1, with 8 bases identical to TRBD2. The ends lost 5 bases at V and 5 bases at J; junction bases unmatched: 8. This CDR3 is 15 amino acids long. The germline CDR1 and CDR2 sequences are MNHEY and SVGAGI. The CDR3 loop is CASSHYSGKDNEQFF. Written as DNA, the CDR3 is TGTGCCAGCAGTCACTATAGCGGGAAAGACAATGAGCAGTTCTTC.

This clone was counted a single time. Other DNA sequences from this sample encode an identical CDR3 as well. This sequence joins TRBV6-1 and TRBJ1-5; 9 bases align to TRBD1. Germline loops: CDR1 MNHNS, CDR2 SASEGT. The CDR3 is 15 amino acids. Losses at the gene ends were 6 bases for V and 2 bases for J; bases not matched to a gene: 5. CDR3 region: CASSLQGAGNQPQHF. The CDR3 nucleotides are TGTGCCAGCAGCTTACAGGGGGCAGGCAATCAGCCCCAGCATTTT.

This clone showed up just a few times. The genes are TRBV29-1 and TRBJ2-7; 7 nucleotides agree with TRBD1. The J segment lost 2 bases and the V segment lost 4 bases, leaving 5 bases of the junction unmatched. Germline CDR1 and CDR2: SQVTM and ANQGSEA. This CDR3 has 13 amino acids. The CDR3 bases are TGCAGCGTTGTTCCCGGGACAGCCTACGAGCAGTACTTC. This translates into CSVVPGTAYEQYF.

The CDR3 coding sequence is TGTGCCAGCAGCGCACGACAGGGTAGCACCGGGGAGCTGTTTTTT. It translates to CASSARQGSTGELFF. The V and J genes are TRBV7-7 and TRBJ2-2; 7 nucleotides line up with TRBD1. The CDR3 contains 15 residues. Looked up from germline, CDR1 is SSHAT and CDR2 is FNYEAQ (reference sequence). With V trimmed by 5 bases and J by 4 bases, 7 bases remained unmatched.

This clone was observed a handful of times. V gene TRBV29-1 combines with J gene TRBJ1-1; no reliable D call. Trimming cost V 7 bases and J 0 bases, with 15 bases left between them. This CDR3 comprises 14 residues. The germline CDR1 and CDR2 sequences are SQVTM and ANQGSEA. This CDR3 is CSAISEEMNTEAFF. The CDR3 DNA is TGCAGCGCCATATCAGAGGAGATGAACACTGAAGCTTTCTTT. Supplemented by reference TRBV29-1 and TRBJ1-1, the full variable domain reads SAVISQKPSRDICQRGTSLTIQCQVDSQVTMMFWYRQQPGQSLTLIATANQGSEATYESGFVIDKFPISRPNLTFSTLTVSNMSPEDSSIYLCSAISEEMNTEAFFGQGTRLTVV.

This chain joins TRBV5-1 and TRBJ1-3; D gene ambiguous. The germline V gene has CDR1 SGHRS and CDR2 YFSETQ. CDR3 length: 16 residues. Trimming shortened V by 0 bases and J by 0 bases, and 10 bases separated the two germline ends. Written as DNA, the CDR3 is TGCGCCAGCAGCTTGGGCCCGGTGGTCTCTGGAAACACCATATATTTT. This codes for CASSLGPVVSGNTIYF.

This chain uses TRBV7-2 with TRBJ1-2; maybe TRBD1 (5 bases). Trimming took 0 bases from V and 2 from J, leaving 10 bases between them. This CDR3 has 15 amino acids. The V gene's germline CDR1 is SGHTA and CDR2 FQGNSA. Here the CDR3 reads CASSLAGGTNYGYTF. In nucleotides, the CDR3 is TGTGCCAGCAGCTTAGCGGGGGGGACGAACTATGGCTACACCTTC.

J is TRBJ1-6 and V is TRBV27; a possible D gene is TRBD1 (5 bases). Germline CDR1 is MNHEY and CDR2 is SMNVEV (reference sequence). Trimming pared 0 bases from V and 7 bases from J, leaving 10 bases between. CDR3 length equals 15 residues. In nucleotides, the CDR3 is TGTGCCAGCAGTTTATCGCAGGGATACAATTCACCCCTCCACTTT. This gives the protein CASSLSQGYNSPLHF.

This clone appeared once. The V gene is TRBV28, the J gene TRBJ2-2, with 9 bases matching TRBD1. The CDR3 is 15 residues long. Trimming took 4 bases from V and 5 from J; bases not matched to a gene: 5. The germline V gene has CDR1 MDHEN and CDR2 SYDVKM. The CDR3 coding sequence is TGTGCCAGCAGTTACGGGGACAGGGAAACCGGGGAGCTGTTTTTT. This sequence encodes CASSYGDRETGELFF.

This chain joins TRBV19 and TRBJ1-3; D might be TRBD1 (6 bases). CDR3 size: 13 residues. Germline CDR1 and CDR2: LNHDA and SQIVND (reference sequence). Trimming stripped 10 bases from V and 4 bases from J, with 14 bases between. CDR3 loop: CATATGYGNTIYF. The CDR3 region has the DNA TGTGCCACCGCAACAGGGTACGGAAACACCATATATTTT.

This rearrangement joins TRBV13 to TRBJ2-1; TRBD2 matches at 12 bases. Germline V lookup: CDR1 PRHDT, CDR2 FYEKMQ (reference sequence). V lost 0 bases and J lost 2; bases outside the gene matches: 5. This CDR3 is built from 18 residues. DNA for the CDR3: TGTGCCAGCAGCTTAGGGCTAGCGGGAGGGCCCCCCTACAATGAGCAGTTCTTC. It translates to CASSLGLAGGPPYNEQFF.

The chain joins TRBV28 to TRBJ2-1; possibly TRBD1 for D (5 bases). This CDR3 comprises 15 residues. V lost 6 bases, J lost 15 bases, and 27 bases lay in between. CDR1 MDHEN and CDR2 SYDVKM come from the germline V gene. In nucleotides, the CDR3 is TGTGCCAGCAGCGCAGGGCCCCTGAAACCGGTTGAGTTGTTCTTC. This sequence encodes CASSAGPLKPVELFF.

The chain links TRBV10-1 to TRBJ1-1, with 7 bases lining up with TRBD1. V was pared by 6 bases and J by 9 bases, with 7 bases of the junction left unmatched. Germline V gene sequence: CDR1 WNHNN, CDR2 SYGVQD (reference sequence). The length of the CDR3 is 12 residues. The CDR3 DNA reads as TGCGCCAGCAGCGAGACAGGGTCACAAGCTTTCTTT. It yields the protein CASSETGSQAFF.

This clone is a singleton in its sample. The genes are TRBV5-6 and TRBJ1-2, with D perhaps TRBD1 (5 bases). V was shortened by 1 base and J by 8 bases, with 15 bases between the two germline ends. The length of the CDR3 is 14 residues. Germline V gene data show CDR1 as SGHDT and CDR2 as YYEEEE. CDR3 sequence (DNA): TGTGCCAGCAGCTTGAGTCAGGGAATAGGGGGCTACACCTTC. Translating it yields CASSLSQGIGGYTF.

The chain links TRBV7-2 to TRBJ1-1; no clear D. V was trimmed by 4 bases and J by 1 base, leaving 7 bases between them. CDR1 SGHTA and CDR2 FQGNSA come from the germline V gene. The CDR3 runs to 13 residues. The DNA of the CDR3 is TGTGCCAGCAGCTATTCCCAGAACACTGAAGCTTTCTTT. Encoded protein: CASSYSQNTEAFF.

This clone is a singleton in its sample. This rearrangement joins TRBV9 to TRBJ2-3, with unresolved D. This CDR3 has 14 residues. Germline values: CDR1 SGDLS, CDR2 YYNGEE. Trimming took off 2 bases at V and 4 bases at J, with 11 bases between the two ends. This CDR3 is CASSVGGVSDTQYF. CDR3 DNA: TGTGCCAGCAGCGTTGGCGGAGTCTCAGATACGCAGTATTTT.

The chain recombines TRBV6-5 with TRBJ2-7; D call uncertain. The germline CDR1 and CDR2 sequences are MNHEY and SVGAGI. CDR3 length equals 14 residues. Trimming stripped 5 bases from V and 4 bases from J, with 15 bases between. CDR3 in amino acids: CASSAYFPSYEQYF. In DNA form, the CDR3 reads TGTGCCAGCAGTGCCTACTTTCCGAGTTACGAGCAGTACTTC.

CDR3 in amino acids: CATCGRPQTGELFF. In DNA, the CDR3 is TGTGCCACCTGCGGGAGACCTCAAACCGGGGAGCTGTTTTTT. The genes are TRBV6-6 and TRBJ2-2; 7 bases fit TRBD2. J was trimmed by 5 bases and V by 10 bases; bases with no gene match: 10. CDR3 length: 14 residues. CDR1 MNHNY and CDR2 SVGAGI come from the germline V gene (reference sequence).

The rearrangement joins TRBV6-5 to TRBJ1-5, with a tentative D call TRBD1 (5 bases). V was cut by 2 bases and J by 4 bases, with 9 bases left in between. CDR1 and CDR2 from the germline V gene are MNHEY and SVGAGI. The CDR3 covers 14 residues. CDR3 sequence (DNA): TGTGCCAGCAGTTACGGGCGGGGGAATCAGCCCCAGCATTTT. Translating gives CASSYGRGNQPQHF.

The chain uses TRBV7-2 and TRBJ1-4; TRBD1 matches at 8 bases. The V and J ends lost 5 bases and 4 bases, in that order; junction bases with no gene match: 3. The V gene's germline CDR1 is SGHTA and CDR2 FQGNSA. The CDR3 consists of 14 residues. The CDR3 sequence: CASSHDRGNEKLFF. In DNA, the CDR3 is TGTGCCAGCAGCCACGACAGGGGTAATGAAAAACTGTTTTTT.

The rearrangement links TRBV6-5 to TRBJ1-1; weak D call: TRBD1 (6 bases). Trimming stripped 5 bases from V and 5 bases from J, with 18 bases between. The germline V gene has CDR1 MNHEY and CDR2 SVGAGI. The CDR3 spans 15 residues. The CDR3 reads CASSPNREGATEAFF. The CDR3, as DNA: TGTGCCAGCAGTCCTAACAGGGAAGGAGCGACTGAAGCTTTCTTT.

This clone was detected a few times. The chain combines TRBV6-1 with TRBJ2-3; 12 nucleotides align to TRBD2. Germline V gene data show CDR1 as MNHNS and CDR2 as SASEGT. The CDR3 is 15 amino acids. V trimming: 3 bases; J trimming: 4 bases; junction bases outside the gene matches: 2. The CDR3: CASSELAGGSDTQYF. CDR3 sequence (DNA): TGTGCCAGCAGTGAGCTAGCGGGAGGGTCAGATACGCAGTATTTT.

The V gene is TRBV4-2, the J gene TRBJ2-2, with 9 nucleotides matching TRBD2. The CDR3 has 16 amino acids. Germline V gene sequence: CDR1 LGHNA, CDR2 YNFKEQ. The ends lost 3 bases at V and 7 bases at J; junction bases unmatched: 9. The CDR3 is CASSQASGTGSGELFF. Written as DNA, the CDR3 is TGTGCCAGCAGCCAGGCTAGCGGGACGGGGAGCGGGGAGCTGTTTTTT.